This TCR beta chain stems from a study of T cell changes during pregnancy in multiple sclerosis. The data were produced by immunoSEQ multiplex PCR, yet TCRdb's version contains in-frame clones alone and is incomplete. The sample has about 81,000 clones; about 94% are singletons. Source: peripheral blood, taken in the third trimester of pregnancy. The receptor comes from a female donor with multiple sclerosis, enrolled in a pregnancy study.

In DNA form, the CDR3 reads TGTGCCAGTAGTACTGGACAGGGGGCTAACTATGGCTACACCTTC. Translating gives CASSTGQGANYGYTF. This chain connects TRBV19 to TRBJ1-2, with 10 bases identical to TRBD1. Trimming cost V 4 bases and J 0 bases; bases outside gene matches: 2. Looked up from germline, CDR1 is LNHDA and CDR2 is SQIVND (reference sequence). The CDR3 is 15 residues long.